These 11 T cell receptor beta chains were sequenced from one sample in a study of T and B cells in COVID-19 patients. TRB rearrangements were amplified by multiplex PCR with BIOMED2 TRB-A/B primers. TCRdb processed the multiplex PCR reads anew with MiXCR; each CDR3 protein has one entry. The data hold about 18,000 distinct CDR3 sequences, with 36% observed a single time. TRB was amplified from about 250-500 ng of blood genomic DNA. Sequencing was performed on blood. The receptors shown here come from a human donor with active COVID-19.

This clonotype was seen a handful of times. This chain uses TRBV6-2 or TRBV6-3 with TRBJ2-3; D possibly uses TRBD1 or TRBD2 (5 bases each). Trimming took off 3 bases at V and 2 bases at J, with 15 bases between the two ends. Germline-derived CDR1 and CDR2 are MNHEY and SVGEGT. This CDR3 region has 16 residues. The CDR3 bases are TGTGCCAGCAGTTATGTCCCCCGGGGCCACACAGATACGCAGTATTTT. It codes for CASSYVPRGHTDTQYF.

This clonotype was seen many times. The rearrangement joins TRBV6-6 to TRBJ2-3; 9 nucleotides align to TRBD2. The V gene end was trimmed by 6 bases and the J gene end by 6 bases; junction bases not matched to a gene: 13. Germline V gene lookup returns CDR1 MNHNY and CDR2 SVGAGI (reference sequence). CDR3 length: 16 residues. Written as DNA, the CDR3 is TGTGCCAGCAGGAGTTCAGGGCAAGCGGGGGGTGATACGCAGTATTTT. It translates to CASRSSGQAGGDTQYF.

The chain is built from TRBV18 and TRBJ1-2; possible D gene TRBD1, 6 bases. CDR1 is KGHSH and CDR2 is LQKENI in the germline V gene. The V end was cut by 3 bases, the J end by 9 bases, with 20 bases between. The CDR3 contains 15 residues. CDR3 residues: CASSPHGSGEISYTF. CDR3 in DNA: TGTGCCAGCTCACCTCACGGCTCAGGGGAGATCAGCTACACCTTC.

The chain uses TRBV6-5 and TRBJ1-5, with D possibly TRBD1 on 6 matching bases. The V end lost 5 bases, the J end lost 5 bases, and 13 bases lay between the germline ends. The CDR3 covers 14 residues. Germline CDR1 is MNHEY and CDR2 is SVGAGI. The CDR3 coding sequence is TGTGCCAGCAGTCCCCGACAGGCGTATCAGCCCCAGCATTTT. Translation gives CASSPRQAYQPQHF.

The rearrangement links TRBV20-1 to TRBJ1-6; D gene uncertain. The CDR3 runs 14 residues. V gave up 1 base and J gave up 5 bases, with 9 bases separating them. Germline-derived CDR1 and CDR2 are DFQATT and SNEGSKA (reference sequence). The CDR3 is CSARVPVDNSPLHF. The DNA of the CDR3 is TGCAGTGCTAGAGTACCAGTTGATAATTCACCCCTCCACTTT.

This chain links TRBV6-1 with TRBJ2-7, with 13 bases fitting TRBD2. CDR1 and CDR2 (germline): MNHNS, SASEGT. Trimming at V came to 8 bases and at J to 5 bases, leaving 9 bases not matched to a gene. The CDR3 is made up of 15 amino acids. The CDR3 is CASGRGLAGVHEQYV. CDR3 nucleotides: TGTGCCAGCGGCCGTGGACTAGCGGGGGTACACGAGCAGTACGTC.

This clonotype was detected many times. The genes are TRBV27 and TRBJ2-5; TRBD2 agrees at 10 bases. The V gene end was trimmed by 5 bases and the J gene end by 4 bases; junction bases not matched to a gene: 7. In germline, CDR1 is MNHEY, CDR2 SMNVEV (reference sequence). The CDR3 is 15 amino acids. The CDR3 region is CASSGELAGSETQYF. CDR3 bases: TGTGCCAGCAGTGGGGAACTAGCGGGGTCAGAGACCCAGTACTTC.

The chain has TRBV18 and TRBJ2-5, with unresolved D. From germline, CDR1 is KGHSH and CDR2 LQKENI. The V and J ends lost 1 base and 4 bases respectively, with 10 bases between them. CDR3 length: 14 residues. The CDR3 region has the DNA TGTGCCAGCTCACCACTTGGGGTAGGAGAGACCCAGTACTTC. Its translation: CASSPLGVGETQYF. Based on the CDR3 plus reference TRBV18 and TRBJ2-5, the full variable domain is NAGVMQNPRHLVRRRGQEARLRCSPMKGHSHVYWYRQLPEEGLKFMVYLQKENIIDESGMPKERFSAEFPKEGPSILRIQQVVRGDSAAYFCASSPLGVGETQYFGPGTRLLVL.

By proportion, this clonotype is medium-sized. The chain is built from TRBV29-1 and TRBJ2-7; maybe TRBD1 (5 bases). The germline gives CDR1 SQVTM, CDR2 ANQGSEA. The CDR3 length is 12 residues. V was shortened by 4 bases and J by 6 bases, with 13 bases between the two germline ends. For the CDR3, the DNA is TGCAGCGTTGTGCAGGGTGTTGGCGAGCAGTACTTC. This gives the protein CSVVQGVGEQYF.

Turning to this clonotype: A read error is possible here, since a much larger clone lies one base away. The rearrangement joins TRBV18 to TRBJ2-7, with 7 bases fitting TRBD1. This CDR3 spans 15 amino acids. Germline V gene data show CDR1 as KGHSH and CDR2 as LQKENI. The V gene end was trimmed by 3 bases and the J gene end by 6 bases; junction bases not matched to a gene: 11. The CDR3 sequence is CASSPTTGKGCEQYF. The CDR3, as DNA: TGTGCCAGCTCACCGACGACAGGGAAGGGGTGCGAGCAGTACTTC.

Concerning this clonotype itself: This sequence may be a read error, since a much larger clone differs from it by one base. The chain uses TRBV27 and TRBJ2-7, with 7 nucleotides matching TRBD1. Germline V gene lookup returns CDR1 MNHEY and CDR2 SMNVEV (reference sequence). Trimming at V came to 4 bases and at J to 3 bases, leaving 6 bases not matched to a gene. The CDR3 totals 14 residues. As DNA, the CDR3 is TGTGCCAGCAGTTCCGCTTGGGACAGCTACGAGCAGTACGTC. Encoded protein: CASSSAWDSYEQYV.